The T cell receptor (beta chain) described here comes from a study of identifying expanded T cells in peripheral blood. Study-wide findings and caveats: Differentially abundant clones: about 1.2 between replicates, roughly 16 at around 2 weeks, under 25 at four. Variance in clone template counts between approximately 2-week samples significantly increased with total template count across all healthy donors.

TCRdb keeps only in-frame clones here, not all; method: immunoSEQ multiplex PCR. The data hold 60,000 or so clones, with about four fifths observed a single time. The CDR3 has 12 amino acids. The V gene's germline CDR1 is SGDLS and CDR2 YYNGEE. Losses at the gene ends were 7 bases for V and 2 bases for J; bases not matched to a gene: 0. Comments on this clone: The antigen is undetermined.

The chain carries TRBV9 and TRBJ2-1, with 7 bases fitting TRBD2. The sequence came from a person between 18 and 70 years old in good health. The sequenced material came from blood. The CDR3 region has the DNA TGTGCCAGCGGACTAGCCTACAATGAGCAGTTCTTC. It is translated as CASGLAYNEQFF. Based on the CDR3 plus reference TRBV9 and TRBJ2-1, the full variable domain is DSGVTQTPKHLITATGQRVTLRCSPRSGDLSVYWYQQSLDQGLQFLIQYYNGEERAKGNILERFSAQQFPDLHSELNLSSLELGDSALYFCASGLAYNEQFFGPGTRLTVL.